This TCR beta chain was found in a study of spatial heterogeneity in lung cancer. Study details: Among detected sequences, beta-chain ones consistently exceeded alpha-chain ones in number. Study-level results: Circulating ubiquitous expanded tumor TCRs were observed more frequently at resection than at follow-up.

This clonotype appeared a few times. Its cognate antigen is unknown. The germline V gene encodes CDR1 MNHEY and CDR2 SVGEGT. This CDR3 comprises 14 residues. Trimming shortened V by 4 bases and J by 6 bases, and 15 bases separated the two germline ends. Noted time point: sample taken at primary tumor resection. TCRs were sequenced from unsorted whole RNA of tumor, nontumor lung or PBMC. TCRdb itself ran the 5' RACE reads through MiXCR, one entry per CDR3 protein. The sample holds just over 25,000 distinct CDR3 sequences; 9.5% to 15% are singletons and the top ten take about a quarter. The source is a female donor with early-stage non-small cell lung cancer. The material sequenced was PBMCs, taken at surgery. The chain joins TRBV6-2 or TRBV6-3 to TRBJ1-1; D possibly corresponds to TRBD1 (5 bases). The DNA of the CDR3 is TGTGCCAGCAGTTTCGAGACAGAGGTGGCTGAAGCTTTCTTT. Translation: CASSFETEVAEAFF.